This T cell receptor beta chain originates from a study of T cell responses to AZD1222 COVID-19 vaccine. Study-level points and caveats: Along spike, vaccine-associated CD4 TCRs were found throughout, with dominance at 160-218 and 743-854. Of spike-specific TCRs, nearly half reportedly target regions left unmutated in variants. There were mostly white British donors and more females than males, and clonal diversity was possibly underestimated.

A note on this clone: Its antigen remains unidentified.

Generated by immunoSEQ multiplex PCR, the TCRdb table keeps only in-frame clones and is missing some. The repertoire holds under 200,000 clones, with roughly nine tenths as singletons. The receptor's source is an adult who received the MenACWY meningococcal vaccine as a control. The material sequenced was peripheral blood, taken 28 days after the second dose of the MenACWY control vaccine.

CDR3 amino acids: CASSHIYEQYF. CDR3 bases: TGTGCCAGCAGTCACATCTACGAGCAGTACTTC. The chain recombines TRBV6-2 or TRBV6-3 with TRBJ2-7; D not certain. Germline V CDR1 and CDR2: MNHEY, SVGEGT. Deletions cut 5 bases from V and 3 bases from J, with 5 bases between. This CDR3 region has 11 residues.